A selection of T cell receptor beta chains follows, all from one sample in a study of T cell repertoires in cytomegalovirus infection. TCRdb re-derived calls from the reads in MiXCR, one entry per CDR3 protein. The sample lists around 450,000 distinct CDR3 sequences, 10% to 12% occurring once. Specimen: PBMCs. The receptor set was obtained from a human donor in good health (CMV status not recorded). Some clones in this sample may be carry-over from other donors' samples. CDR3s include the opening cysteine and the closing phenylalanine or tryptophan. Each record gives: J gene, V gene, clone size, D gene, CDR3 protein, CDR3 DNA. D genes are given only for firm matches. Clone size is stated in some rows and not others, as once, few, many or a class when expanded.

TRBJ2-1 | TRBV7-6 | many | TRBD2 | CATNPGLAGVRKNNEQFF | TGTGCCACCAATCCAGGACTAGCGGGAGTCAGAAAAAACAATGAGCAGTTCTTC
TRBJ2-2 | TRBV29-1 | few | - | CSVRPGRELFF | TGCAGCGTCCGCCCCGGCAGGGAACTGTTTTTT
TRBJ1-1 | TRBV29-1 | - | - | CSVVKGTEAFF | TGCAGCGTTGTTAAGGGAACTGAAGCTTTCTTT
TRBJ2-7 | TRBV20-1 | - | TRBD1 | CSARGGQGAGEQYF | TGCAGTGCTAGAGGTGGACAGGGGGCGGGCGAGCAGTACTTC
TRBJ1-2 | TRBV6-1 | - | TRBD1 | CASTANRGQDNYNYGYTF | TGTGCCAGCACCGCTAACAGGGGACAGGATAATTACAACTATGGCTACACCTTC
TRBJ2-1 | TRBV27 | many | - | CASSARVANEQFF | TGTGCCAGCAGTGCCCGGGTCGCCAATGAGCAGTTCTTC
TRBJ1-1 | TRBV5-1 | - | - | CASSFLSGGVDTEAFF | TGCGCCAGCAGCTTTTTGAGTGGGGGCGTCGACACTGAAGCTTTCTTT
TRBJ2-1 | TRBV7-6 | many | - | CASSPPGRINEQFF | TGTGCCAGCAGCCCCCCCGGGCGAATCAATGAGCAGTTCTTC
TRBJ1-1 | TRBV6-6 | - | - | CASSRDTRRAFF | TGTGCCAGCAGTCGTGACACGCGTCGAGCTTTCTTT
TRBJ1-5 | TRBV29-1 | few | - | CSVASNLGQPQHF | TGCAGCGTTGCTTCCAACCTGGGTCAGCCCCAGCATTTT
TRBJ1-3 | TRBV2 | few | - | CASSLADLHSGNTIYF | TGTGCCAGCAGCCTTGCCGACTTACACTCTGGAAACACCATATATTTT
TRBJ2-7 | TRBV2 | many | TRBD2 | CASKTSGSLHEQYF | TGTGCCAGCAAAACTAGCGGGAGTCTGCACGAGCAGTACTTC
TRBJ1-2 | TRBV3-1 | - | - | CASSHQGGTVRYTF | TGTGCCAGCAGCCACCAAGGGGGGACCGTGCGTTACACCTTC
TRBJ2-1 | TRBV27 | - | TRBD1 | CASSSGTGGRNEQFF | TGTGCCAGCAGTTCAGGGACAGGGGGCAGGAATGAGCAGTTCTTC
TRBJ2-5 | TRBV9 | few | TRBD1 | CASSPQVGTGKRTQYF | TGTGCCAGCAGCCCTCAAGTCGGGACAGGAAAAAGGACCCAGTACTTC
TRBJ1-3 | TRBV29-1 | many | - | CSVQFVGRDRSGNTIYF | TGCAGCGTCCAATTCGTCGGACGGGACCGCTCTGGAAACACCATATATTTT
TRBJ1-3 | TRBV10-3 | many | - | CAISAAGGNGNTIYF | TGTGCCATCAGTGCCGCGGGGGGAAATGGAAACACCATATATTTT
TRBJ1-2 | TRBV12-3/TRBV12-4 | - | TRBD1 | CASSRRGGYYGYTF | TGTGCCAGCAGCCGCAGAGGGGGCTACTATGGCTACACCTTC
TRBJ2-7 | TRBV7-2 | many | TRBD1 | CASSGPDRGQDEQYF | TGTGCCAGCAGCGGCCCGGACAGGGGGCAGGACGAGCAGTACTTC
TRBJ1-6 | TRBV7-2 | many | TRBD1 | CASSLHQGQLNSPLHF | TGTGCCAGCAGCTTACATCAGGGACAGCTTAATTCACCCCTCCACTTT
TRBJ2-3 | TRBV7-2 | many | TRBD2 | CASSPGGGGDTQYF | TGTGCCAGCAGCCCGGGGGGGGGCGGAGATACGCAGTATTTT
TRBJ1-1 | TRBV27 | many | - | CASSLLGASAEAFF | TGTGCCAGCAGTTTACTGGGGGCCAGCGCTGAAGCTTTCTTT
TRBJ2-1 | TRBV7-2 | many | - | CASTLGPGNEQFF | TGTGCCAGCACCCTAGGACCTGGGAATGAGCAGTTCTTC
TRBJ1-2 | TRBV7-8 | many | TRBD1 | CASSLRDRGLEENYGYTF | TGTGCCAGCAGCTTAAGGGACAGGGGGCTCGAAGAGAACTATGGCTACACCTTC
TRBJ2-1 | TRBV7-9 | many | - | CASSHSRQPEQFF | TGTGCCAGCAGCCACTCCAGGCAACCTGAGCAGTTCTTC
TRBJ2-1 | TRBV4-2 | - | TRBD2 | CASSQAGLAGASNEQFF | TGTGCCAGCAGCCAAGCAGGACTAGCGGGGGCCTCAAATGAGCAGTTCTTC
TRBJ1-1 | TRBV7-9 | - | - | CASSPLGQVNTEAFF | TGTGCCAGCAGCCCCCTAGGGCAGGTTAACACTGAAGCTTTCTTT